The 13 T cell receptor beta chains in this list originate from one sample, sequenced in a study of CD8+ T cells in alopecia areata. The authors extracted RNA and reverse transcribed it into cDNA as the sequencing template. Libraries were prepared by immunoSEQ multiplex PCR; TCRdb keeps only in-frame clonotypes and omits some of them. The sample includes some 240,000 clones, roughly 57% seen only once; the top ten take approximately 0.45%. The input for sequencing was CD4+ T cells sorted from blood, taken at week 0. The receptors were gathered from a human donor with alopecia areata.

The genes are TRBV30 and TRBJ1-3; D is uncertain. This CDR3 contains 11 residues. V shed 4 bases and J shed 3 bases, with 4 bases lying between them. The germline CDR1 and CDR2 sequences are GTSNPN and SVGIG (reference sequence). CDR3 coding DNA: TGTGCCTGGACAGTTGGAAACACCATATATTTT. Its translation is CAWTVGNTIYF. Variable domain in full (rest from reference TRBV30 and TRBJ1-3): SQTIHQWPATLVQPVGSPLSLECTVEGTSNPNLYWYRQAAGRGLQLLFYSVGIGQISSEVPQNLSASRPQDRQFILSSKKLLLSDSGFYLCAWTVGNTIYFGEGSWLTVV.

The rearrangement links TRBV5-1 to TRBJ2-1, with D perhaps matching TRBD2 (6 bases). Trimming left V 7 bases short and J 0 bases short, with 11 bases between. CDR3 length: 14 residues. Germline CDR1 reads SGHRS; CDR2 reads YFSETQ. Here the CDR3 reads CASSREISYNEQFF. CDR3 nucleotides: TGCGCCAGCTCTCGGGAGATCTCCTACAATGAGCAGTTCTTC.

This chain links TRBV5-1 with TRBJ2-5; unclear D gene. Germline CDR1 SGHRS, CDR2 YFSETQ. V was pared by 1 base and J by 5 bases, with 15 bases between. There are 15 residues in the CDR3. The CDR3 region is CASSLSEGPWETQYF. In DNA form, the CDR3 reads TGCGCCAGCAGCTTGTCGGAAGGGCCCTGGGAGACCCAGTACTTC.

The chain employs TRBV7-2 and TRBJ1-2; tentative D call: TRBD1 (5 bases). Germline-derived CDR1 and CDR2 are SGHTA and FQGNSA. V gave up 6 bases and J gave up 0 bases, with 14 bases separating them. The CDR3 is 15 residues long. The CDR3 protein is CASSFSGLANYGYTF. The DNA for the CDR3 is TGTGCCAGCAGTTTTTCAGGGTTAGCTAACTATGGCTACACCTTC.

This clone was seen a few times. The chain uses TRBV30 and TRBJ1-1; possibly TRBD1 for D (6 bases). CDR3 length: 13 amino acids. With 1 base removed from V and 2 bases from J, the gap between germline ends came to 8 bases. Germline V gene sequence: CDR1 GTSNPN, CDR2 SVGIG (reference sequence). In DNA form, the CDR3 reads TGTGCCTGGAGTGAACAGGGTAACACTGAAGCTTTCTTT. As protein: CAWSEQGNTEAFF.

This sequence joins TRBV7-9 and TRBJ2-7; D tentatively fits TRBD1 or TRBD2 (5 bases each). V lost 2 bases, J lost 5 bases, and 19 bases lay in between. Germline CDR1 is SEHNR and CDR2 is FQNEAQ (reference sequence). CDR3 length equals 16 residues. CDR3 in amino acids: CASSLTPGAGAHEQYF. The DNA of the CDR3 is TGTGCCAGCAGCTTAACACCCGGGGCAGGAGCCCACGAGCAGTACTTC.

The chain has TRBV7-9 and TRBJ1-4; D uncertain. V lost 1 base, J lost 6 bases, and 12 bases lay in between. CDR3 length: 15 residues. Germline V gene lookup returns CDR1 SEHNR and CDR2 FQNEAQ (reference sequence). CDR3 nucleotides: TGTGCCAGCAGCTTAGGGGTGGGTTTGGATGAAAAACTGTTTTTT. Translated: CASSLGVGLDEKLFF.

The gene calls are TRBV11-2 and TRBJ2-3; D is ambiguous. The CDR3 spans 16 residues. Trimming took off 0 bases at V and 1 base at J, with 11 bases between the two ends. CDR1 SGHAT and CDR2 FQNNGV come from the germline V gene. CDR3 loop: CASSLDGRSRTDTQYF. The CDR3 nucleotides are TGTGCCAGCAGCTTAGATGGGCGGTCCCGCACAGATACGCAGTATTTT.

The CDR3 loop is CASSIAARTGDETQYF. The CDR3 nucleotides are TGTGCCAGTAGTATAGCCGCTCGGACAGGGGACGAGACCCAGTACTTC. V is TRBV19 and J is TRBJ2-5, with TRBD1 matching 9 bases. The CDR3 has 16 residues. CDR1 is LNHDA, CDR2 SQIVND, per germline (reference sequence). After removal of 1 base from V and 5 bases from J, the junction contained 8 bases not matched to a gene.

This clone has only a few counts. This sequence joins TRBV6-1 and TRBJ1-3; D not resolved. The length of the CDR3 is 15 residues. V was clipped by 2 bases and J by 0 bases, with 8 bases between them. Per the germline V gene, CDR1 is MNHNS and CDR2 is SASEGT. The CDR3 region is CASSESVFSGNTIYF. CDR3 nucleotides: TGTGCCAGCAGTGAATCGGTCTTCTCTGGAAACACCATATATTTT.

The rearrangement joins TRBV7-2 to TRBJ1-2, with D unclear. Per germline, CDR1 SGHTA and CDR2 FQGNSA. CDR3 length: 14 amino acids. V was pared by 5 bases and J by 7 bases, with 17 bases between. This CDR3 reads CASSPVLLSRGYTF. DNA for the CDR3: TGTGCCAGCAGCCCGGTTCTCCTCAGCCGTGGCTACACCTTC.

This clone was observed a single time. This chain uses TRBV9 with TRBJ1-5; no clear D. The CDR3 has 15 residues. Germline V gene data show CDR1 as SGDLS and CDR2 as YYNGEE. Trimming stripped 0 bases from V and 1 base from J, with 8 bases between. CDR3 residues: CASSVGMYSNQPQHF. The CDR3 nucleotides read TGTGCCAGCAGCGTAGGAATGTACAGCAATCAGCCCCAGCATTTT.

V and J are TRBV7-9 and TRBJ1-2, with 8 bases that match TRBD1. Per germline, CDR1 SEHNR and CDR2 FQNEAQ (reference sequence). V dropped 5 bases and J dropped 2; count of bases not matched to a gene: 13. This CDR3 has 17 residues. In nucleotides, the CDR3 is TGTGCCAGCAGCCCCAGATTGGACAGGGAAGACAACTATGGCTACACCTTC. Translating gives CASSPRLDREDNYGYTF.